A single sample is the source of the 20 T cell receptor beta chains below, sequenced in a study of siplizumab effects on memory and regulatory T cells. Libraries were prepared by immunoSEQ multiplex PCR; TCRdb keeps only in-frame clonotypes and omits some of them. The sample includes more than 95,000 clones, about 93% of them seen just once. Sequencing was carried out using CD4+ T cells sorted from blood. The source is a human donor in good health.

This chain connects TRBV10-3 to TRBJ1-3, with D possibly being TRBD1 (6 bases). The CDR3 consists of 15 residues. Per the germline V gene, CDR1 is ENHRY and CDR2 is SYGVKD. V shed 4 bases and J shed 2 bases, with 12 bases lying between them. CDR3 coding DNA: TGTGCCATCAGTGGACGGGGGGCCGCTGGAAACACCATATATTTT. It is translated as CAISGRGAAGNTIYF.

In DNA form, the CDR3 reads TGTGCCAGCAGTGACCCGGGACTAGCGGGGGGGCAGGATGAGCAGTTCTTC. Translation: CASSDPGLAGGQDEQFF. This chain links TRBV25-1 with TRBJ2-1; TRBD2 matches 16 bases. CDR1 is MGHDK and CDR2 is SYGVNS in the germline V gene. There are 17 residues in the CDR3. The J segment lost 8 bases and the V segment lost 3 bases, leaving 7 bases of the junction unmatched. The full variable domain, with the rest looked up from reference TRBV25-1 and TRBJ2-1, is EADIYQTPRYLVIGTGKKITLECSQTMGHDKMYWYQQDPGMELHLIHYSYGVNSTEKGDLSSESTVSRIRTEHFPLTLESARPSHTSQYLCASSDPGLAGGQDEQFFGPGTRLTVL.

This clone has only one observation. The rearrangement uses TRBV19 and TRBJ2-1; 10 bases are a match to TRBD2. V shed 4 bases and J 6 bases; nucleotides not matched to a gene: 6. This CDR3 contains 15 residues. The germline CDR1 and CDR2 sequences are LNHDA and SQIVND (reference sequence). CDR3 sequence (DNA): TGTGCCAGTAGTACGTCGGGACTAGCGTCCAATGAGCAGTTCTTC. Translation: CASSTSGLASNEQFF.

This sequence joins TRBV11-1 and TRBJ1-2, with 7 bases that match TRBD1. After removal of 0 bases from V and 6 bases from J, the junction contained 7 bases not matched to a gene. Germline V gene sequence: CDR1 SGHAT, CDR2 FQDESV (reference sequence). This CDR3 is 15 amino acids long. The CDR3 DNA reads TGTGCCAGCAGCTTAGCCCTGACAGGGAGTAATGGCTACACCTTC. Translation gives CASSLALTGSNGYTF. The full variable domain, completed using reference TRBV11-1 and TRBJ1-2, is EAEVAQSPRYKITEKSQAVAFWCDPISGHATLYWYRQILGQGPELLVQFQDESVVDDSQLPKDRFSAERLKGVDSTLKIQPAELGDSAMYLCASSLALTGSNGYTFGSGTRLTVV.

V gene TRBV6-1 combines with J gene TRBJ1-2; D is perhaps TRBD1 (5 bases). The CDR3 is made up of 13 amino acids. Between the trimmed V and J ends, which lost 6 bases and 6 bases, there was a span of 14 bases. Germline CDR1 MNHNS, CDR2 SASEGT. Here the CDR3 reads CASSQTGDHGYTF. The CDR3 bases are TGTGCCAGCAGCCAAACAGGCGACCATGGCTACACCTTC.

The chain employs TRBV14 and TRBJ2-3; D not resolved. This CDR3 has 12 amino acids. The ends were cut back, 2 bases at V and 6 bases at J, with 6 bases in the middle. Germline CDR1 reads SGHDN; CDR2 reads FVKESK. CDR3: CASSQRDDTQYF. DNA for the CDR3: TGTGCCAGCAGCCAAAGGGATGATACGCAGTATTTT.

In nucleotides, the CDR3 is TGTGCCAGTAGTATGGATAGGGGAATCGGGGGACAGCCCCAGCATTTT. This gives the protein CASSMDRGIGGQPQHF. V and J are TRBV19 and TRBJ1-5; weak D call: TRBD1 (5 bases). V was clipped by 3 bases and J by 7 bases, with 19 bases between them. Germline V gene lookup returns CDR1 LNHDA and CDR2 SQIVND (reference sequence). This CDR3 region has 16 residues.

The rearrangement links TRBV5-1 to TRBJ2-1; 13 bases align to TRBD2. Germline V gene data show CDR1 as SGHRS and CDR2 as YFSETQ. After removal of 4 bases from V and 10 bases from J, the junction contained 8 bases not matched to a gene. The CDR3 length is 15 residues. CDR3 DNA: TGCGCCAGCAGCGACGGGACTAGCGGGGTTCAAGAGCAGTTCTTC. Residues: CASSDGTSGVQEQFF.

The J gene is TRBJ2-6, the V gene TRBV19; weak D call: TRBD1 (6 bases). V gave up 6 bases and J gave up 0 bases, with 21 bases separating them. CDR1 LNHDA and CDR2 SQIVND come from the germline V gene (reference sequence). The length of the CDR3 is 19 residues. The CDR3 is CASRGHQWPRFSGANVLTF. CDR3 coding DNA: TGTGCCAGTAGGGGACATCAATGGCCCCGATTCTCTGGGGCCAACGTCCTGACTTTC.

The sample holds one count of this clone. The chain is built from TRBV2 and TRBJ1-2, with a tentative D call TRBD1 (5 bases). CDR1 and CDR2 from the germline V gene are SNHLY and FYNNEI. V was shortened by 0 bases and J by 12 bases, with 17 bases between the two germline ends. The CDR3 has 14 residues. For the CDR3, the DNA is TGTGCCAGCAGTGAAGCGAGGTCGTCAGGGTTTAACACCTTC. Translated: CASSEARSSGFNTF.

The CDR3 DNA reads as TGTGCCAGCCGGTCCCGGACACAGAACACCGGGGAGCTGTTTTTT. Translated, it gives CASRSRTQNTGELFF. The chain employs TRBV27 and TRBJ2-2; D might be TRBD1 (5 bases). Germline V CDR1 and CDR2: MNHEY, SMNVEV (reference sequence). V gave up 8 bases and J gave up 1 base, with 14 bases separating them. The CDR3 totals 15 residues.

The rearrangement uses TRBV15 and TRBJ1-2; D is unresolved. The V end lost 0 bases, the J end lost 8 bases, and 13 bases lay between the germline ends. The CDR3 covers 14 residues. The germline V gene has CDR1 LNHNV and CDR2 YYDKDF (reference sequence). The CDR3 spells CATSRDYGVGGYTF. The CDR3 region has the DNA TGTGCCACCAGCAGAGATTACGGGGTAGGAGGCTACACCTTC.

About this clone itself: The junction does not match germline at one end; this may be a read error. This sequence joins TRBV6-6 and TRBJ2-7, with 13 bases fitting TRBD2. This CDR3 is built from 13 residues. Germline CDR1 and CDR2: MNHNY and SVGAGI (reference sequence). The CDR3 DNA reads TGTGCCAGCAGCGGAGGACTAGCGGGAGTCACGGACTTC. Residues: CASSGGLAGVTDF.

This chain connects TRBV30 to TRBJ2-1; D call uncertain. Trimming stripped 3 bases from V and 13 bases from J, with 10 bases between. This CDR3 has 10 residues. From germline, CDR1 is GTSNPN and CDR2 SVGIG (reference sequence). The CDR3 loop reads CAWRWGCQFF. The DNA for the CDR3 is TGTGCCTGGAGATGGGGTTGTCAGTTCTTC.

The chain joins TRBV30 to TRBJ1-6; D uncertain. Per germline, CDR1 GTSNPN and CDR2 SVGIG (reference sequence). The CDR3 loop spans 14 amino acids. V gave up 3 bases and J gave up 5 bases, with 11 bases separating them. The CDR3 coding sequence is TGTGCCTGGAGACAGACCATTAATAATTCACCCCTCCACTTT. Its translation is CAWRQTINNSPLHF.

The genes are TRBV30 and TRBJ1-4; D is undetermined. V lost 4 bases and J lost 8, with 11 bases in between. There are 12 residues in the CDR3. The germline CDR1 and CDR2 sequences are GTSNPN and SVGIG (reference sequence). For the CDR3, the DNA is TGTGCCTGGACCATGAAGAGGGAAAAACTGTTTTTT. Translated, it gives CAWTMKREKLFF.

This CDR3 is CAWSAGGDAEAFF. CDR3 bases: TGTGCCTGGAGTGCAGGAGGGGACGCTGAAGCTTTCTTT. This chain joins TRBV30 and TRBJ1-1; weak D call: TRBD1 (5 bases). Germline V gene lookup returns CDR1 GTSNPN and CDR2 SVGIG (reference sequence). The CDR3 length is 13 residues. Deletions cut 1 base from V and 6 bases from J, with 12 bases between.

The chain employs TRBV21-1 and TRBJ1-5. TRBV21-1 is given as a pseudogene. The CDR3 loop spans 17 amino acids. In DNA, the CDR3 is TGTGCCAGCAGCAAAGAATCGGGCCCTAATAGCAATCAGCCCCAGCATTTT. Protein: CASSKESGPNSNQPQHF.

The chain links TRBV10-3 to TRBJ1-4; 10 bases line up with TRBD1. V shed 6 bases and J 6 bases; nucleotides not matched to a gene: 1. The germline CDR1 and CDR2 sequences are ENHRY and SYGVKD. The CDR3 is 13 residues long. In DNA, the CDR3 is TGTGCCATCAGAGGGACAGGGGATGAAAAACTGTTTTTT. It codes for CAIRGTGDEKLFF.

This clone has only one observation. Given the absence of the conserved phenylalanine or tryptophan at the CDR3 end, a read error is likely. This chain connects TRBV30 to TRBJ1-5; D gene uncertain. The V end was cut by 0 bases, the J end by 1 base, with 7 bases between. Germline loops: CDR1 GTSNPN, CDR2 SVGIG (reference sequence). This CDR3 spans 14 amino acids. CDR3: CAWSVGRSNQPQHL. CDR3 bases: TGTGCCTGGAGTGTCGGGCGGAGCAATCAGCCCCAGCATCTT.